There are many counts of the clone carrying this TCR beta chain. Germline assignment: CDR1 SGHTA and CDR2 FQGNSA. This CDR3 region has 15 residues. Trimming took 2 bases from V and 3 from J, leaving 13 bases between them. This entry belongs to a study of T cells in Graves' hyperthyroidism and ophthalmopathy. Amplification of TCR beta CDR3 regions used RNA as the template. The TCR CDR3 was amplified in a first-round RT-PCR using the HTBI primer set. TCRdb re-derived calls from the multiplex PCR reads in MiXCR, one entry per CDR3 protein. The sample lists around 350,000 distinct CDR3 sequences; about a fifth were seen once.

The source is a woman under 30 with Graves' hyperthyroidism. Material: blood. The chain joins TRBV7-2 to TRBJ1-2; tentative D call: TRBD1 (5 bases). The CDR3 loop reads CASSLSGVGDYGYTF. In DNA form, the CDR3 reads TGTGCCAGCAGCTTATCGGGGGTGGGCGACTATGGCTACACCTTC.